The 27 T cell receptor beta chains given below trace back to one sample, sequenced in a study of cytomegalovirus exposure and HLA in healthy donors. PCR used 60 Vbeta primers and 13 Jbeta primers. Clones were read by immunoSEQ multiplex PCR, and TCRdb kept only the in-frame ones, dropping some. This table holds more than 100,000 clones, around 78% found once. The specimen sequenced was PBMCs. These receptors originate from a woman aged 25 to 39 in good health and CMV-seropositive.

The chain couples TRBV6-1 to TRBJ2-5; no firm D call. The DNA end lines up better with TRBJ2-7; the J call may be wrong. CDR1 is MNHNS, CDR2 SASEGT, per germline. The CDR3 runs to 11 residues. CDR3 in amino acids: CASSVTYEQYF. The CDR3 region has the DNA TGTGCCAGCAGTGTTACCTACGAGCAGTACTTC.

This chain joins TRBV4-3 and TRBJ2-5; 8 positions match TRBD1. Germline V CDR1 and CDR2: LGHNA, YSLEER. J was trimmed by 2 bases and V by 1 base; bases with no gene match: 3. CDR3 size: 15 residues. CDR3 nucleotides: TGCGCCAGCAGCCAAGTTTGGACAGGGCAAGAGACCCAGTACTTC. Its protein is CASSQVWTGQETQYF.

The chain links TRBV5-4 to TRBJ1-1; TRBD1 is a possible D gene (6 bases). Trimming removed 9 bases at V and 0 bases at J, with 15 bases between. CDR1 SGHNT and CDR2 YYREEE come from the germline V gene (reference sequence). The CDR3 is 14 residues long. Written as DNA, the CDR3 is TGTGCCACGGAGACGGGACACTTGAACACTGAAGCTTTCTTT. It is translated as CATETGHLNTEAFF. Full variable domain (rest looked up from reference TRBV5-4 and TRBJ1-1): ETGVTQSPTHLIKTRGQQVTLRCSSQSGHNTVSWYQQALGQGPQFIFQYYREEENGRGNFPPRFSGLQFPNYSSELNVNALELDDSALYLCATETGHLNTEAFFGQGTRLTVV.

The chain couples TRBV6-5 to TRBJ1-2; 7 bases align to TRBD1. V lost 6 bases, J lost 4 bases, and 11 bases stayed unmatched. Germline CDR1 MNHEY, CDR2 SVGAGI. The CDR3 is 15 residues long. The CDR3 DNA follows: TGTGCCAGCAGACCCCGCCGGGACAGTCTCTATGGCTACACCTTC. Its translation is CASRPRRDSLYGYTF.

The chain carries TRBV28 and TRBJ2-6; D is uncertain. The length of the CDR3 is 12 residues. From germline, CDR1 is MDHEN and CDR2 SYDVKM. Written as DNA, the CDR3 is TGTGCATCCCACTCTGGGGCCAACGTCCTGACTTTC. It translates to CASHSGANVLTF.

This clone was seen just once. V and J are TRBV30 and TRBJ1-2, with 9 bases aligning to TRBD1. V shed 3 bases and J 2 bases; nucleotides not matched to a gene: 4. The germline V gene has CDR1 GTSNPN and CDR2 SVGIG (reference sequence). This CDR3 is built from 14 residues. Here the CDR3 reads CAWRTTGGNYGYTF. CDR3 nucleotides: TGTGCCTGGAGGACGACAGGGGGAAACTATGGCTACACCTTC.

This chain joins TRBV5-1 and TRBJ1-2; 9 bases map to TRBD1. V lost 4 bases, J lost 8 bases, and 6 bases stayed unmatched. Germline loops: CDR1 SGHRS, CDR2 YFSETQ. The CDR3 has 13 residues. The CDR3 DNA sequence: TGCGCCAGCAGCCAGGGGACAGGGCGCGGCTACACCTTC. The encoded protein is CASSQGTGRGYTF. The full variable domain, with the rest looked up from reference TRBV5-1 and TRBJ1-2, is KAGVTQTPRYLIKTRGQQVTLSCSPISGHRSVSWYQQTPGQGLQFLFEYFSETQRNKGNFPGRFSGRQFSNSRSEMNVSTLELGDSALYLCASSQGTGRGYTFGSGTRLTVV.

The chain has TRBV4-2 and TRBJ2-5, with D unclear. The end of the DNA is better explained by TRBJ2-7, so the J call may be wrong. The CDR3 runs 13 residues. Germline V CDR1 and CDR2: LGHNA, YNFKEQ. The CDR3 sequence: CASSQDSSYEQYF. The CDR3 DNA is TGTGCCAGCAGCCAAGATTCCTCTTACGAGCAGTACTTC.

The chain employs TRBV27 and TRBJ2-1, with 8 bases fitting TRBD2. The CDR3 has 16 residues. Trimming at V came to 5 bases and at J to 4 bases, leaving 10 bases not matched to a gene. From germline, CDR1 is MNHEY and CDR2 SMNVEV (reference sequence). This CDR3 reads CASSTQQRGPYNEQFF. The DNA of the CDR3 is TGTGCCAGCAGTACGCAACAGCGGGGGCCTTACAATGAGCAGTTCTTC.

The chain recombines TRBV5-1 with TRBJ1-4; 8 bases map to TRBD1. This CDR3 has 14 residues. The V segment lost 5 bases and the J segment 7 bases; nucleotides outside the gene matches: 7. Germline assignment: CDR1 SGHRS and CDR2 YFSETQ. The CDR3 protein is CASSAQGAGEKLFF. CDR3 DNA: TGCGCCAGCAGTGCTCAGGGGGCGGGTGAAAAACTGTTTTTT.

The J gene is TRBJ2-1, the V gene TRBV5-6, with D possibly TRBD2 on 6 matching bases. V was shortened by 4 bases and J by 7 bases, with 9 bases between the two germline ends. This CDR3 region has 12 residues. The germline gives CDR1 SGHDT, CDR2 YYEEEE. DNA of the CDR3: TGTGCCAGCAGCCCGGGGAGGAATGAGCAGTTCTTC. Its protein product is CASSPGRNEQFF.

The chain recombines TRBV11-2 with TRBJ2-3; 8 nucleotides agree with TRBD2. With 5 bases clipped from V and 4 bases from J, the junction kept 8 bases outside the gene matches. CDR1 is SGHAT and CDR2 is FQNNGV in the germline V gene. The CDR3 is 15 residues long. CDR3 region: CASSIFSGVADTQYF. The DNA for the CDR3 is TGTGCCAGCAGCATTTTTAGCGGGGTCGCAGATACGCAGTATTTT.

This chain joins TRBV16 and TRBJ1-2; D unclear. V was clipped by 4 bases and J by 6 bases, with 12 bases between them. CDR1 is KGHSY, CDR2 FQNENV, per germline. CDR3 size: 13 residues. DNA for the CDR3: TGTGCCAGCAGCCCTCCCGATCGAGATGGCTACACCTTC. This sequence encodes CASSPPDRDGYTF. Complete variable domain (other parts from reference TRBV16 and TRBJ1-2): GEEVAQTPKHLVRGEGQKAKLYCAPIKGHSYVFWYQQVLKNEFKFLISFQNENVFDETGMPKERFSAKCLPNSPCSLEIQATKLEDSAVYFCASSPPDRDGYTFGSGTRLTVV.

The chain couples TRBV6-6 to TRBJ1-5; 7 nucleotides agree with TRBD1. This CDR3 spans 13 amino acids. J was trimmed by 11 bases and V by 5 bases; bases with no gene match: 9. Germline V CDR1 and CDR2: MNHNY, SVGAGI (reference sequence). The CDR3 here is CASSKQTGAAQHF. The CDR3 bases are TGTGCCAGCAGTAAACAAACAGGGGCGGCCCAGCATTTT.

V gene TRBV2 combines with J gene TRBJ2-5, with D possibly matching TRBD1 (6 bases). Looked up from germline, CDR1 is SNHLY and CDR2 is FYNNEI. The CDR3 sequence is 13 residues long. Trimming removed 5 bases at V and 7 bases at J, with 14 bases between. The DNA of the CDR3 is TGTGCCAGCAGTACCGACAGGTGGGGGACCCAGTACTTC. It specifies CASSTDRWGTQYF.

J is TRBJ2-2 and V is TRBV11-2; the D gene is possibly TRBD2 (7 bases). The CDR3 totals 15 residues. Germline CDR1 reads SGHAT; CDR2 reads FQNNGV. Trimming removed 2 bases at V and 4 bases at J, with 11 bases between. In nucleotides, the CDR3 is TGTGCCAGCAGCTTAAGGGGGGGCGGCACCGGGGAGCTGTTTTTT. Translated, it gives CASSLRGGGTGELFF.

The CDR3 loop is CASRVTGNTDTQYF. CDR3 in DNA: TGTGCCAGCAGGGTGACAGGGAACACAGATACGCAGTATTTT. The chain couples TRBV6-5 to TRBJ2-3; 7 bases map to TRBD1. The germline V gene has CDR1 MNHEY and CDR2 SVGAGI. Losses at the gene ends were 6 bases for V and 2 bases for J; bases not matched to a gene: 5. The CDR3 runs to 14 residues.

This clone was detected only once. The V gene is TRBV5-4, the J gene TRBJ1-1; D may be TRBD1 (6 bases). The CDR3 consists of 15 residues. The germline V gene encodes CDR1 SGHNT and CDR2 YYREEE (reference sequence). V was clipped by 4 bases and J by 1 base, with 14 bases between them. The CDR3 sequence: CASSPPMGQNTEAFF. CDR3 coding DNA: TGTGCCAGCAGCCCACCCATGGGACAGAACACTGAAGCTTTCTTT.

The chain combines TRBV2 with TRBJ1-1, with D tentatively TRBD1 (5 bases). Germline CDR1 is SNHLY and CDR2 is FYNNEI. The CDR3 is 13 residues long. The V end lost 6 bases, the J end lost 5 bases, and 13 bases lay between the germline ends. CDR3 residues: CASSINKGTEAFF. The CDR3 region has the DNA TGTGCCAGCAGCATAAACAAGGGGACTGAAGCTTTCTTT.

This chain joins TRBV7-9 and TRBJ1-3; 8 bases agree with TRBD1. Germline CDR1 SEHNR, CDR2 FQNEAQ (reference sequence). Unmatched junction bases numbered 8, after V lost 1 base and J lost 0 bases. The CDR3 is 18 amino acids. CDR3 bases: TGTGCCAGCAGCTTAGAGTGGACAGGGTTCGGCTCTGGAAACACCATATATTTT. Translating gives CASSLEWTGFGSGNTIYF.

This chain links TRBV6-1 with TRBJ1-5; D remains unclear. With 1 base removed from V and 7 bases from J, the gap between germline ends came to 11 bases. The CDR3 length is 14 residues. Germline V gene lookup returns CDR1 MNHNS and CDR2 SASEGT. CDR3 bases: TGTGCCAGCAGTGAAGTACAGATGATCCAGCCCCAGCATTTT. It is translated as CASSEVQMIQPQHF.

The genes are TRBV4-2 and TRBJ2-7; TRBD2 matches 7 bases. Germline V gene data show CDR1 as LGHNA and CDR2 as YNFKEQ. CDR3 length: 14 amino acids. V was pared by 4 bases and J by 1 base, with 4 bases of the junction left unmatched. CDR3: CASSPAGTSYEQYF. In DNA, the CDR3 is TGTGCCAGCAGCCCAGCGGGGACGTCCTACGAGCAGTACTTC.

This rearrangement joins TRBV2 to TRBJ2-5; 9 nucleotides align to TRBD1. Germline V CDR1 and CDR2: SNHLY, FYNNEI. The junction had 8 bases not matched to a gene; V was cut back by 8 bases and J by 4 bases. This CDR3 spans 14 amino acids. The CDR3, as DNA: TGTGCCAGCCGACAAACAGGGGGCGCAGAGACCCAGTACTTC. Its translation: CASRQTGGAETQYF. Filled out from reference TRBV2 and TRBJ2-5, the complete variable domain reads EPEVTQTPSHQVTQMGQEVILRCVPISNHLYFYWYRQILGQKVEFLVSFYNNEISEKSEIFDDQFSVERPDGSNFTLKIRSTKLEDSAMYFCASRQTGGAETQYFGPGTRLLVL.

The genes are TRBV30 and TRBJ2-7, with 7 bases fitting TRBD1. The V gene's germline CDR1 is GTSNPN and CDR2 SVGIG (reference sequence). This CDR3 spans 13 amino acids. Trimming at V came to 8 bases and at J to 2 bases, leaving 9 bases not matched to a gene. CDR3 nucleotide sequence: TGTGCCGGAGAATGGGGGACAGCCTACGAGCAGTACTTC. As protein: CAGEWGTAYEQYF.

This chain joins TRBV28 and TRBJ1-2, with D possibly TRBD1 on 5 matching bases. V lost 5 bases, J lost 9 bases, and 16 bases lay in between. CDR1 and CDR2 from the germline V gene are MDHEN and SYDVKM. The CDR3 sequence is 13 residues long. The CDR3 DNA sequence: TGTGCCAGCAGTCCCCTCCTTCAGGGCCGCTACACCTTC. Its protein product is CASSPLLQGRYTF.

The CDR3 coding sequence is TGTGCCAGCAGCACCCCTCGACAGGGTAACACTGAAGCTTTCTTT. Translating it yields CASSTPRQGNTEAFF. This chain joins TRBV6-6 and TRBJ1-1; 7 positions agree with TRBD1. CDR1 and CDR2 (germline): MNHNY, SVGAGI (reference sequence). J was trimmed by 2 bases and V by 6 bases; bases with no gene match: 9. The CDR3 is 15 amino acids.

The rearrangement links TRBV5-8 to TRBJ1-1; D remains unclear. Germline loops: CDR1 SGHTS, CDR2 YDEGEE. The CDR3 covers 15 residues. The germline V and J ends were trimmed by 0 bases and 3 bases, with 12 bases remaining between them. Written as DNA, the CDR3 is TGTGCCAGCAGCTTGGCCCCTAACTTGTACACTGAAGCTTTCTTT. Protein: CASSLAPNLYTEAFF. Full variable domain (rest looked up from reference TRBV5-8 and TRBJ1-1): EAGVTQSPTHLIKTRGQQATLRCSPISGHTSVYWYQQALGLGLQFLLWYDEGEERNRGNFPPRFSGRQFPNYSSELNVNALELEDSALYLCASSLAPNLYTEAFFGQGTRLTVV.